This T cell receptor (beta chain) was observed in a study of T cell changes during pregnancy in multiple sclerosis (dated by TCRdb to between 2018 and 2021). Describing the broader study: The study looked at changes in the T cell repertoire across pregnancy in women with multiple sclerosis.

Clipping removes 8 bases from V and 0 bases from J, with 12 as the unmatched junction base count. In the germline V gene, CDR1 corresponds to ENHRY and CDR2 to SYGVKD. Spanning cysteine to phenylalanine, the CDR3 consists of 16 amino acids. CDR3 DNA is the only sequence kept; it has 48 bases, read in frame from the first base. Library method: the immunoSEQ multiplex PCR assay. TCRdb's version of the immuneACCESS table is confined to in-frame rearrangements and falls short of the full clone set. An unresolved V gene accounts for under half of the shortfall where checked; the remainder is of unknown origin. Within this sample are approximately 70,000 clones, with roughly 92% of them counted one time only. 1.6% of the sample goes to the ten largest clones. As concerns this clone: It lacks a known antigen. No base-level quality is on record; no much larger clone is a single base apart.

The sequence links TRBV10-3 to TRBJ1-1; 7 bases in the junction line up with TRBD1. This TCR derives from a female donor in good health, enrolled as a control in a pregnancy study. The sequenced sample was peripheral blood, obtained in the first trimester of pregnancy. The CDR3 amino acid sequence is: CAIGAGTENLNTEAFF. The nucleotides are TGTGCCATCGGAGCCGGGACAGAGAATCTGAACACTGAAGCTTTCTTT.